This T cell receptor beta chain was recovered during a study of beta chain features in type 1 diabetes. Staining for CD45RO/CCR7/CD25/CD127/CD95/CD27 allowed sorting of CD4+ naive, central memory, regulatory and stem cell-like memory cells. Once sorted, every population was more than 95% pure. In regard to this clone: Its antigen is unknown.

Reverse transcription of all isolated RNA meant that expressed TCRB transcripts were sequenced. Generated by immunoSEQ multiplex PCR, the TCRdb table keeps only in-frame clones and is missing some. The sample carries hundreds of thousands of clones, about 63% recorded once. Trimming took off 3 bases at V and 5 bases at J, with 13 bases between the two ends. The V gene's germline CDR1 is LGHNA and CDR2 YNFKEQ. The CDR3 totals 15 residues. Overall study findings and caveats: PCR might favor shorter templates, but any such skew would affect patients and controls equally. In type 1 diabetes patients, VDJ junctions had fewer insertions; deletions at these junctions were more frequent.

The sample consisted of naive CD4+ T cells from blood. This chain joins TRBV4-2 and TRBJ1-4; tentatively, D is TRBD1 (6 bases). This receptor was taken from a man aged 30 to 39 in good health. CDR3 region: CASSHPGQGNEKLFF. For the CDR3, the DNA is TGTGCCAGCAGCCATCCGGGACAAGGGAATGAAAAACTGTTTTTT.